The 24 T cell receptor beta chains listed next were all sequenced from one sample in a study of T cells after yellow fever vaccination. TCRdb re-called the 5' RACE reads through MiXCR, storing one row per CDR3 protein. The sample includes some 300,000 distinct CDR3 sequences, 8.7% of them seen just once. The sequencing here drew on CD4+ T cells sorted from PBMCs, taken 5 days after the yellow fever booster vaccination. The receptors derive from a man between 18 and 29 years old who received the YFV17D yellow fever vaccine.

Worth noting for this clonotype: A single base separates this from a much larger clone, so it may be a read error. The J gene is TRBJ2-1, the V gene TRBV29-1; 7 bases map to TRBD2. The junction had 11 bases not matched to a gene; V was cut back by 6 bases and J by 6 bases. Germline-derived CDR1 and CDR2 are SQVTM and ANQGSEA. This CDR3 has 14 amino acids. In nucleotides, the CDR3 is TGCAGCGTCGAACAAGCGGGGACGTTCAATGAGCAGTTCTTC. Its protein product is CSVEQAGTFNEQFF.

This clonotype has only a few counts. This chain joins TRBV4-1 and TRBJ1-2; D might be TRBD1 (5 bases). Trimming removed 3 bases from V and 7 bases from J, with 21 bases in between. The V gene's germline CDR1 is MGHRA and CDR2 YSYEKL. The CDR3 sequence is 16 residues long. The CDR3 DNA sequence: TGCGCCAGCAGCCACCGGGACCCCGACTTCCTCTCTGGCTACACCTTC. It codes for CASSHRDPDFLSGYTF.

The chain joins TRBV5-1 to TRBJ1-1; 7 bases match TRBD1. The CDR3 length is 13 residues. Trimming cost V 4 bases and J 4 bases; bases outside gene matches: 4. The germline CDR1 and CDR2 sequences are SGHRS and YFSETQ. CDR3 in DNA: TGCGCCAGCAGCCCACAGGGGTTCACTGAAGCTTTCTTT. The encoded protein is CASSPQGFTEAFF.

This clonotype was counted between two and nine times. This sequence joins TRBV5-1 and TRBJ2-3; D uncertain. V lost 0 bases and J 4 bases, leaving 9 bases between the germline ends. This CDR3 comprises 14 residues. CDR1 and CDR2 (germline): SGHRS, YFSETQ. CDR3: CASSLAGLADTQYF. DNA of the CDR3: TGCGCCAGCAGCTTGGCCGGCTTAGCAGATACGCAGTATTTT.

CDR3 DNA: TGTGCCATCAGTGAAACCACGACTAGCGGGGCTAGCACAGATACGCAGTATTTT. Protein sequence: CAISETTTSGASTDTQYF. The genes are TRBV10-3 and TRBJ2-3; 11 nucleotides align to TRBD2. Germline-derived CDR1 and CDR2 are ENHRY and SYGVKD. V was pared by 3 bases and J by 0 bases, with 8 bases of the junction left unmatched. CDR3 length: 18 amino acids.

Ten or more counts support this clonotype. The chain uses TRBV9 and TRBJ2-3, with TRBD1 identical over 7 bases. Per germline, CDR1 SGDLS and CDR2 YYNGEE. The J segment lost 1 base and the V segment lost 0 bases, leaving 11 bases of the junction unmatched. The CDR3 runs 18 residues. CDR3 sequence reads: CASSVVLGEGGGTDTQYF. The CDR3 DNA follows: TGTGCCAGCAGCGTAGTGTTAGGGGAAGGGGGCGGCACAGATACGCAGTATTTT.

With regard to this clonotype: The junction departs from the called germline gene at one end, perhaps through a read error. The chain joins TRBV7-7 to TRBJ2-5; 9 nucleotides match TRBD1. This CDR3 has 13 amino acids. Germline loops: CDR1 SSHAT, CDR2 FNYEAQ (reference sequence). Here the CDR3 DNA reads TGTGCTAGCAGCTTAGGACAGGGGTGGACCCAGTACTTC. Protein sequence: CASSLGQGWTQYF.

This clonotype was found a few times. This chain joins TRBV6-1 and TRBJ2-5; perhaps TRBD1 as D (5 bases). Looked up from germline, CDR1 is MNHNS and CDR2 is SASEGT. CDR3 size: 16 residues. The V gene lost 1 base and the J gene lost 7 bases, with 19 bases spanning the gap. The CDR3 region has the DNA TGTGCCAGCAGTGAAGAGTGGGGCAGACCTTTGGGGACCCAGTACTTC. Its protein is CASSEEWGRPLGTQYF.

This clonotype was detected only a few times. The V and J genes are TRBV11-2 and TRBJ2-7; no clear D gene. The CDR3 is 13 amino acids. Germline V gene lookup returns CDR1 SGHAT and CDR2 FQNNGV. V was clipped by 3 bases and J by 5 bases, with 11 bases between them. This CDR3 is CASSLFPTNEQYV. The CDR3 DNA follows: TGTGCCAGCAGCTTGTTTCCTACCAACGAGCAGTACGTC.

The chain carries TRBV20-1 and TRBJ2-3; D is perhaps TRBD1 (6 bases). The CDR3 totals 15 residues. With 0 bases removed from V and 5 bases from J, the gap between germline ends came to 15 bases. The germline V gene has CDR1 DFQATT and CDR2 SNEGSKA (reference sequence). The CDR3 reads CSARDAGARGDTQYF. The CDR3 DNA follows: TGCAGTGCTAGAGACGCAGGGGCCCGGGGAGATACGCAGTATTTT.

V and J are TRBV6-2 or TRBV6-3 and TRBJ2-1; unclear D gene. V lost 6 bases to trimming and J lost 6 bases, with 12 bases between them. The CDR3 extends over 13 amino acids. The germline CDR1 and CDR2 sequences are MNHEY and SVGEGT. CDR3 residues: CASSLRIGNEQFF. CDR3 sequence (DNA): TGTGCCAGCAGCCTCAGAATAGGCAATGAGCAGTTCTTC.

The sample holds a few counts of this clonotype. This chain uses TRBV19 with TRBJ1-6, with 7 bases fitting TRBD1. The CDR3 extends over 17 amino acids. V was pared by 4 bases and J by 0 bases, with 6 bases of the junction left unmatched. CDR1 is LNHDA and CDR2 is SQIVND in the germline V gene (reference sequence). As DNA, the CDR3 is TGTGCCAGTAGTAGGACAGGAGATAGCTCCTATAATTCACCCCTCCACTTT. Amino acid sequence: CASSRTGDSSYNSPLHF.

This clonotype was observed many times. V and J are TRBV7-2 and TRBJ1-1; D not resolved. The CDR3 length is 14 residues. V was cut by 0 bases and J by 1 base, with 6 bases left in between. The germline V gene encodes CDR1 SGHTA and CDR2 FQGNSA. This chain's CDR3 is CASSLAHENTEAFF. CDR3 nucleotide sequence: TGTGCCAGCAGCTTAGCACACGAGAACACTGAAGCTTTCTTT.

A few counts support this clonotype. V and J are TRBV5-1 and TRBJ1-6, with D unclear. Germline V gene lookup returns CDR1 SGHRS and CDR2 YFSETQ. The V end was cut by 1 base, the J end by 9 bases, with 20 bases between. The CDR3 covers 17 residues. The CDR3: CASSLSPGGSSSSPLHF. CDR3 DNA: TGCGCCAGCAGCTTGAGTCCAGGAGGGAGTTCGAGTTCACCCCTCCACTTT.

This clonotype was seen a handful of times. V and J are TRBV19 and TRBJ1-1; tentative D call: TRBD1 (5 bases). The CDR3 covers 14 residues. The V gene lost 1 base and the J gene lost 3 bases, with 9 bases spanning the gap. Germline V CDR1 and CDR2: LNHDA, SQIVND (reference sequence). Here the CDR3 reads CASSIGSGDTEAFF. CDR3 DNA sequence: TGTGCCAGTAGTATAGGCTCGGGGGACACTGAAGCTTTCTTT.

This clonotype has more than one count but fewer than ten. The CDR3 DNA follows: TGTGCCAGCAGTTTAAGGCCCGGGACTTACACAGATACGCAGTATTTT. As protein: CASSLRPGTYTDTQYF. The chain combines TRBV12-3 or TRBV12-4 with TRBJ2-3; tentative D call: TRBD2 (6 bases). CDR3 length equals 16 residues. Trimming took off 2 bases at V and 2 bases at J, with 14 bases between the two ends.

The table lists this clonotype with a few counts. The genes are TRBV20-1 and TRBJ2-7; 9 positions agree with TRBD1. With 2 bases clipped from V and 2 bases from J, the junction kept 1 base outside the gene matches. The CDR3 has 13 amino acids. CDR1 and CDR2 from the germline V gene are DFQATT and SNEGSKA (reference sequence). CDR3: CSARRDRAYEQYF. In DNA form, the CDR3 reads TGCAGTGCTAGAAGGGACAGGGCCTACGAGCAGTACTTC.

The V call is TRBV10-2, the J call TRBJ2-3, with TRBD2 as a possible D gene (7 bases). The V end was cut by 5 bases, the J end by 1 base, with 13 bases between. This CDR3 contains 15 residues. Germline CDR1 reads WSHSY; CDR2 reads SAAADI. The CDR3 DNA follows: TGCGCCAGCAGTCGGGGGGCCGTTGGCACAGATACGCAGTATTTT. Amino acid sequence: CASSRGAVGTDTQYF.

This clonotype has only a few counts. The chain has TRBV6-5 and TRBJ2-3; maybe TRBD2 (6 bases). Germline-derived CDR1 and CDR2 are MNHEY and SVGAGI. CDR3 length: 17 amino acids. V was pared by 2 bases and J by 0 bases, with 15 bases between. The CDR3 DNA follows: TGTGCCAGCAGTTACCGGGGTGGGGGGACTAGCACAGATACGCAGTATTTT. This encodes CASSYRGGGTSTDTQYF.

This clonotype was counted a few times. The rearrangement joins TRBV5-4 to TRBJ2-1; TRBD1 matches at 8 bases. The V segment lost 0 bases and the J segment 3 bases; nucleotides outside the gene matches: 2. The CDR3 is 15 amino acids. The germline gives CDR1 SGHNT, CDR2 YYREEE (reference sequence). CDR3 amino acids: CASSLDGQGYNEQFF. The CDR3 DNA follows: TGTGCCAGCAGCTTGGACGGACAGGGCTACAATGAGCAGTTCTTC.

Ten or more counts support this clonotype. The rearrangement joins TRBV7-2 to TRBJ1-4; the D is unclear. The CDR3 runs 14 residues. Trimming shortened V by 6 bases and J by 4 bases, and 12 bases separated the two germline ends. Germline V CDR1 and CDR2: SGHTA, FQGNSA. CDR3 sequence (DNA): TGTGCCAGCAGTCTTTCCCGGGGTAATGAAAAACTGTTTTTT. Translating it yields CASSLSRGNEKLFF. Complete variable domain (other parts from reference TRBV7-2 and TRBJ1-4): GAGVSQSPSNKVTEKGKDVELRCDPISGHTALYWYRQSLGQGLEFLIYFQGNSAPDKSGLPSDRFSAERTGGSVSTLTIQRTQQEDSAVYLCASSLSRGNEKLFFGSGTQLSVL.

The DNA for the CDR3 is TGTGCCAGCTCACCACTCGCCGAGCAGGTCTATGGCTACACCTTC. Its translation: CASSPLAEQVYGYTF. This chain connects TRBV18 to TRBJ1-2; D unresolved. Germline V CDR1 and CDR2: KGHSH, LQKENI. The CDR3 covers 15 residues. V lost 1 base and J 4 bases, leaving 13 bases between the germline ends. Complete variable domain (other parts from reference TRBV18 and TRBJ1-2): NAGVMQNPRHLVRRRGQEARLRCSPMKGHSHVYWYRQLPEEGLKFMVYLQKENIIDESGMPKERFSAEFPKEGPSILRIQQVVRGDSAAYFCASSPLAEQVYGYTFGSGTRLTVV.

This clonotype was picked up a small number of times. The chain links TRBV25-1 to TRBJ2-3; perhaps TRBD1 as D (5 bases). The length of the CDR3 is 12 residues. The V gene's germline CDR1 is MGHDK and CDR2 SYGVNS. Trimming shortened V by 6 bases and J by 4 bases, and 8 bases separated the two germline ends. CDR3 sequence: CASSRVADTQYF. The CDR3 DNA sequence: TGTGCCAGCAGCAGGGTAGCAGATACGCAGTATTTT.

This clonotype was seen only a few times. The CDR3 loop reads CSARPWQTGGKNEQFF. The CDR3 nucleotides read TGCAGTGCTAGGCCCTGGCAAACGGGGGGAAAAAATGAGCAGTTCTTC. V usage is TRBV20-1 and J usage is TRBJ2-1; 7 bases are a match to TRBD2. Trimming took 3 bases from V and 7 from J; bases not matched to a gene: 15. CDR1 is DFQATT and CDR2 is SNEGSKA in the germline V gene (reference sequence). The CDR3 is 16 amino acids.